This T cell receptor (beta chain) was captured in a study of vaccination and CD4 T cells after COVID-19 (dated by TCRdb to 2022 to 2024). Looking at the study overall: SARS-CoV-2 positivity had been established in the convalescent patients by nasal swab PCR, and mild disease was recorded in about 9 of these patients and severe disease in one. The convalescent cohort comprised six males and four females, including two Hispanic individuals, seven Caucasians, two Asians and one multiracial person. Participants received two doses of either the Pfizer-BioNTech BNT162b2 vaccine (n=8) or the Moderna mRNA-1273 vaccine (n=2). Post-vaccine blood samples were taken a median of 72 days after the second vaccine dose, with a range of about 13 to 241 days. In 10 COVID-19 convalescent patients and a handful of infection-naive healthy vaccine recipients, researchers compared the spike-specific CD4+ TCR repertoire from before mRNA vaccination with the repertoire from after. Post-COVID blood samples from convalescent patients were collected a median of roughly 100 days after diagnosis, with a range of 35 to 161 days. For stimulating the cultures, overlapping spike peptide pools were used, derived from SARS-CoV-2 as well as from the common cold coronaviruses HCoV-NL63, HCoV-OC43 and HCoV-229E. Control cultures used a CEFX viral epitope pool as positive control, an HIV-1 Nef peptide pool as negative control, or no peptide. Overall study results and their limits: Nearly all vaccine-specific clones in convalescent patients (304 of 307) were mono-reactive for SARS-CoV-2 spike rather than cross-reactive with common cold coronaviruses. Although the median number of SARS-CoV-2-reactive clonotypes went up from roughly 23 after infection to 35 to 40 after vaccination, the increase was not significant. Among the post-vaccine SARS-CoV-2-reactive clones in convalescent patients, a median about 89% showed up only after vaccination, which suggests vaccine-specific priming. Only a relatively small number of convalescent patients were included in the study, and early timepoints following natural infection were not analyzed.

In the germline V gene (reference sequence), CDR1 corresponds to SGHNT and CDR2 to YYREEE. The CDR3 numbers 15 residues from cysteine through phenylalanine. CDR3 DNA only is kept here, 45 bases in frame from base 1. V loses 4 bases at its end and J loses 5 bases; junction bases beyond the gene matches: 10. This clonotype was picked up a small number of times. Its target antigen remains unknown. The input lacks base qualities; no much larger clone sits a single base away. The library was obtained by PCR. TCR sequencing of DNA from cultured CD4+ T cells used the Oncomine TCR Beta short-read assay at the Johns Hopkins FTIC core. The QIAamp micro DNA kit was used to extract genomic DNA from the cultured CD4+ T cells. Oncomine TCR Beta libraries from cultured CD4+ T cells were pooled with unique dual indexes and sequenced on an Illumina iSeq 100. From the authors' description of their analysis: Non-productive sequences were removed, and CDR3s not starting with C, not ending with F or W, or shorter than 7 amino acids were discarded. Antigen-specific clonotypes were identified with the MANAFEST web application by comparing peptide-stimulated wells with reference and other culture wells. For a clone to be called positive, the clone needed an FDR below 0.05, an odds ratio above 5, and a productive frequency above 0.1% in at least two of three replicate wells. A clonotype was classed as cross-reactive if the clonotype showed significant expansion both in SARS-CoV-2 spike wells and in at least one common cold coronavirus spike condition. Levenshtein distances (stringdist) and unrooted phylogenetic trees (ape) in R version 3.6.1 were used to assess CDR3 homology. The raw public data were reprocessed by TCRdb itself: fastp quality trimming at Q25, MiXCR clonotype calling, in-frame beta chains only. Identical CDR3 protein sequences are pooled into one entry, listed with their most common genes and DNA. TCRdb, not the original authors, processed these V and J calls. This sample gives over 15,000 distinct CDR3 sequences in total; more than 35% of them show up just once. The ten largest clones represent over 5% of the sample.

According to the study, the label for this sample's treatment or condition signals: roughly 10-day PBMC culture with coronavirus spike peptide pools or control peptides (ViraFEST assay). The ViraFEST assay, used in the study, expanded antigen-specific T cells with peptide pools and then identified the expanded clonotypes through TCR sequencing. The convalescent patients' positive SARS-CoV-2 PCR tests were from March to December 2020, which was before the Alpha, Beta and Delta variants emerged in the United States. Each well held under 2.5 million PBMCs cultured in IMDM containing about 5% human AB serum and 10 IU/ml IL-2, with about 10 ug/ml peptide pools added. On days 3 and 7, half of the culture medium was replaced with fresh IL-2-containing medium. CD4+ T cells were isolated after less than twelve days of culture through negative selection using the EasySep CD4+ T cell isolation kit. PBMCs were separated from whole blood using Ficoll-Paque Plus gradient centrifugation and then either used fresh or cryopreserved at -140C. Each culture condition was generally run in triplicate wells.

The clonotype originates from a human donor who had recovered from COVID-19. Sequenced material: CD4+ T cells from blood, cultured in vitro, taken before SARS-CoV-2 vaccination. In this chain, TRBV5-4 is recombined with TRBJ1-2; 8 central bases correspond to TRBD1. In nucleotide form, the sequence is TGTGCCAGCAGCACCCGACAGGGGCATGAATATGGCTACACCTTC. Its amino acids are CASSTRQGHEYGYTF. Joined to the reference TRBV5-4 and TRBJ1-2 proteins, this CDR3 gives the full variable domain: ETGVTQSPTHLIKTRGQQVTLRCSSQSGHNTVSWYQQALGQGPQFIFQYYREEENGRGNFPPRFSGLQFPNYSSELNVNALELDDSALYLCASSTRQGHEYGYTFGSGTRLTVV.